This T cell receptor beta chain was found in a study of monozygotic twins with inflammatory bowel disease. Study-wide points: Compared with healthy co-twins, IBD patients showed reduced TCRbeta repertoire diversity by inverse Simpson.

The V gene's germline CDR1 is KGHSH and CDR2 LQKENI. CDR3 length: 14 amino acids. TCRdb re-called the 5' RACE reads and shows each CDR3 protein once, DNA omitted. The sample shows approximately 120,000 distinct CDR3 sequences, and around 12% sits with its ten largest clones. With respect to this clonotype: Its target is unknown.

The source is a human donor with ulcerative colitis or Crohn's disease, or a healthy co-twin of an affected twin (not recorded which). The gene calls are TRBV18 and TRBJ1-1. Sequenced sample: blood. CDR3: CASSQVADHTEAFF.